Each of the 26 T cell receptor beta chains below was sequenced from the same sample in a study of CD8 T cells in Susac syndrome. RNA totalling about 0.45 to 1 ug underwent reverse transcription with random hexamers. TCRdb passed the immunoSEQ multiplex PCR reads through MiXCR, listing each CDR3 protein once. This sample carries around 170,000 distinct CDR3 sequences, roughly 95% of them seen once, and the ten largest clones take about 0.15%. Material: CD8+ T cells from PBMCs. Receptors originate from a human donor with multiple sclerosis.

In its sample, this clonotype was seen a few times. CDR3 protein: CASSGDRQETQYF. The CDR3 DNA is TGTGCCAGCAGTGGGGACAGGCAAGAGACCCAGTACTTC. The rearrangement links TRBV25-1 to TRBJ2-5, with TRBD1 identical over 8 bases. V trimming: 4 bases; J trimming: 2 bases; junction bases outside the gene matches: 0. CDR1 is MGHDK and CDR2 is SYGVNS in the germline V gene. The CDR3 length is 13 residues.

V usage is TRBV3-1 and J usage is TRBJ2-5, with a tentative D call TRBD2 (6 bases). Per germline, CDR1 LGHDT and CDR2 YNNKEL (reference sequence). V dropped 4 bases and J dropped 1 base, with 25 bases sitting between them. The CDR3 contains 19 residues. DNA for the CDR3: TGTGCCAGCAGCCCACTAAATGACCCGGCGGGGCCGCCCCAAGAGACCCAGTACTTC. This sequence encodes CASSPLNDPAGPPQETQYF.

This chain joins TRBV7-6 and TRBJ2-2, with TRBD1 matching over 10 bases. Germline CDR1 and CDR2: SGHVS and FNYEAQ. J lost 6 bases, V lost 5 bases, and 9 bases had no gene match. This CDR3 contains 16 residues. CDR3 sequence (DNA): TGTGCCAGCAGCGGACCGGGACAGGGGAGACCCGGGGAGCTGTTTTTT. Translated, it gives CASSGPGQGRPGELFF.

The chain joins TRBV27 to TRBJ2-7; a possible D gene is TRBD1 (6 bases). V lost 9 bases and J lost 5, with 14 bases in between. The CDR3 spans 12 residues. Germline V gene lookup returns CDR1 MNHEY and CDR2 SMNVEV (reference sequence). CDR3 DNA sequence: TGTGCCAGTACCACAGGGTCTCACGAGCAGTACTTC. It is translated as CASTTGSHEQYF.

CDR3 nucleotide sequence: TGTGCCAGCAGGACCGCCCTGGGGTCCGATACGCAGTATTTT. Translating gives CASRTALGSDTQYF. The chain is built from TRBV7-9 and TRBJ2-3; D not certain. Germline V gene lookup returns CDR1 SEHNR and CDR2 FQNEAQ (reference sequence). This CDR3 region has 14 residues. Trimming pared 6 bases from V and 6 bases from J, leaving 16 bases between.

The chain has TRBV5-4 and TRBJ2-4; TRBD2 aligns across 7 bases. The germline CDR1 and CDR2 sequences are SGHNT and YYREEE (reference sequence). The V segment lost 0 bases and the J segment 7 bases; nucleotides outside the gene matches: 4. The CDR3 is 14 residues long. The CDR3 DNA reads TGTGCCAGCAGCTTGGCTGGGGGGGTGAACATTCAGTACTTC. It codes for CASSLAGGVNIQYF.

This clonotype has only a few counts. The rearrangement links TRBV28 to TRBJ2-5; 8 nucleotides match TRBD1. The CDR3 is 13 amino acids. Germline CDR1 and CDR2: MDHEN and SYDVKM. The V and J ends lost 5 bases and 3 bases, in that order; junction bases with no gene match: 2. DNA of the CDR3: TGTGCCAGCAGTCAGGACAGGGAAGAGACCCAGTACTTC. Translating it yields CASSQDREETQYF.

V is TRBV25-1 and J is TRBJ2-6, with unresolved D. The CDR3 covers 14 residues. V was shortened by 4 bases and J by 0 bases, with 4 bases between the two germline ends. Germline CDR1 reads MGHDK; CDR2 reads SYGVNS. The CDR3 nucleotides read TGTGCCAGCAGTGGGGGCTCTGGGGCCAACGTCCTGACTTTC. Protein product: CASSGGSGANVLTF.

The V call is TRBV27, the J call TRBJ2-7; D not resolved. This CDR3 contains 15 residues. The germline CDR1 and CDR2 sequences are MNHEY and SMNVEV (reference sequence). Trimming stripped 0 bases from V and 8 bases from J, with 17 bases between. The CDR3 sequence is CASSLSSGLPIQQYF. CDR3 coding DNA: TGTGCCAGCAGTTTATCGTCCGGGCTACCTATCCAGCAGTACTTC.

This chain links TRBV18 with TRBJ2-1; D perhaps matches TRBD2 (6 bases). The CDR3 runs to 16 residues. Trimming pared 3 bases from V and 0 bases from J, leaving 12 bases between. Germline-derived CDR1 and CDR2 are KGHSH and LQKENI. CDR3 region: CASSPLAPSSYNEQFF. The CDR3 DNA sequence: TGTGCCAGCTCACCGCTAGCGCCCAGCTCCTACAATGAGCAGTTCTTC.

The V call is TRBV12-3 or TRBV12-4, the J call TRBJ2-1; D remains ambiguous. V lost 4 bases to trimming and J lost 4 bases, with 5 bases between them. The CDR3 covers 12 residues. The CDR3 DNA follows: TGTGCCAGCAGTTACCAATACAATGAGCAGTTCTTC. Protein: CASSYQYNEQFF.

The rearrangement joins TRBV27 to TRBJ1-5; D ambiguous. Germline values: CDR1 MNHEY, CDR2 SMNVEV (reference sequence). The CDR3 is 12 residues long. V was trimmed by 4 bases and J by 3 bases, leaving 4 bases between them. The CDR3 nucleotides read TGTGCCAGCAGTTCGACCAATCAGCCCCAGCATTTT. This encodes CASSSTNQPQHF.

This clonotype was detected once. CDR3 coding DNA: TGTGCCAGCAGCCGTCGGACAGCTAACTATGGCTACACCTTC. It is translated as CASSRRTANYGYTF. This chain joins TRBV14 and TRBJ1-2; D is possibly TRBD1 (6 bases). This CDR3 is built from 14 residues. CDR1 is SGHDN and CDR2 is FVKESK in the germline V gene. V gave up 4 bases and J gave up 0 bases, with 9 bases separating them.

The rearrangement links TRBV28 to TRBJ2-1; TRBD1 agrees at 7 bases. Germline V gene lookup returns CDR1 MDHEN and CDR2 SYDVKM. The CDR3 consists of 12 residues. The V and J ends lost 6 bases and 7 bases, in that order; junction bases with no gene match: 3. The CDR3 is CASRLQGNEQFF. The CDR3 nucleotides read TGTGCCAGCAGATTACAGGGGAATGAGCAGTTCTTC. Full variable domain (missing parts from reference TRBV28 and TRBJ2-1): DVKVTQSSRYLVKRTGEKVFLECVQDMDHENMFWYRQDPGLGLRLIYFSYDVKMKEKGDIPEGYSVSREKKERFSLILESASTNQTSMYLCASRLQGNEQFFGPGTRLTVL.

This chain joins TRBV7-9 and TRBJ2-7, with 7 bases that match TRBD2. The CDR3 spans 14 residues. The junction had 9 bases not matched to a gene; V was cut back by 5 bases and J by 5 bases. Germline CDR1 is SEHNR and CDR2 is FQNEAQ (reference sequence). As DNA, the CDR3 is TGTGCCAGCAGCCCTTCCGGGGCGGGAGACGAGCAGTACTTC. This translates into CASSPSGAGDEQYF.

The chain employs TRBV3-1 and TRBJ1-1; 7 bases match TRBD1. The CDR3 loop spans 14 amino acids. Germline trimming cut 4 bases from V and 8 bases from J; bases unmatched to any gene: 10. The germline V gene has CDR1 LGHDT and CDR2 YNNKEL (reference sequence). CDR3 loop: CASSPTTGPTEAFF. CDR3 coding DNA: TGTGCCAGCAGCCCCACGACAGGGCCGACGGAAGCTTTCTTT. Combining the CDR3 with reference TRBV3-1 and TRBJ1-1 gives the whole variable domain DTAVSQTPKYLVTQMGNDKSIKCEQNLGHDTMYWYKQDSKKFLKIMFSYNNKELIINETVPNRFSPKSPDKAHLNLHINSLELGDSAVYFCASSPTTGPTEAFFGQGTRLTVV.

This chain links TRBV24-1 with TRBJ1-4; no definite D call. The V gene lost 5 bases and the J gene lost 8 bases, with 11 bases spanning the gap. Germline CDR1 is KGHDR and CDR2 is SFDVKD. The CDR3 totals 13 residues. The chain's CDR3 is CATSARVVEKLFF. Written as DNA, the CDR3 is TGTGCCACCAGTGCGCGGGTGGTGGAAAAACTGTTTTTT.

This chain uses TRBV7-6 with TRBJ2-7, with a weak D call TRBD2 (5 bases). V lost 5 bases and J lost 5, with 16 bases in between. The CDR3 is 14 residues long. In germline, CDR1 is SGHVS, CDR2 FNYEAQ. This CDR3 is CASSPTLGFDEQYF. The DNA of the CDR3 is TGTGCCAGCAGCCCGACACTAGGGTTCGACGAGCAGTACTTC.

The count of this clonotype is one. This chain links TRBV11-1 with TRBJ2-7; 7 bases match TRBD1. After removal of 5 bases from V and 3 bases from J, the junction contained 10 bases not matched to a gene. The CDR3 loop spans 15 amino acids. Germline CDR1 is SGHAT and CDR2 is FQDESV (reference sequence). The CDR3 loop is CASSPGDSTVYEQYF. In DNA, the CDR3 is TGTGCCAGCAGCCCCGGGGACAGTACGGTCTACGAGCAGTACTTC.

The genes are TRBV27 and TRBJ1-2; tentative D call: TRBD1 (6 bases). This CDR3 is built from 14 residues. Trimming stripped 0 bases from V and 7 bases from J, with 12 bases between. CDR1 is MNHEY, CDR2 SMNVEV, per germline (reference sequence). CDR3 in amino acids: CASSLSRTALGYTF. The CDR3 nucleotides are TGTGCCAGCAGTTTATCCCGGACAGCTCTTGGCTACACCTTC.

The V call is TRBV6-6, the J call TRBJ2-3; no reliable D call. The CDR3 loop spans 15 amino acids. CDR1 is MNHNY, CDR2 SVGAGI, per germline (reference sequence). Trimming left V 0 bases short and J 2 bases short, with 9 bases between. CDR3 nucleotide sequence: TGTGCCAGCAGTTACTCGATCATCGTCACAGATACGCAGTATTTT. It translates to CASSYSIIVTDTQYF.

The chain joins TRBV14 to TRBJ2-3; possible D gene TRBD1, 6 bases. The V end lost 0 bases, the J end lost 5 bases, and 12 bases lay between the germline ends. CDR1 SGHDN and CDR2 FVKESK come from the germline V gene. CDR3 length: 15 residues. CDR3 region: CASSQEQGWVDTQYF. The CDR3 DNA follows: TGTGCCAGCAGCCAAGAACAGGGTTGGGTAGATACGCAGTATTTT.

This sequence joins TRBV29-1 and TRBJ2-7; a possible D gene is TRBD1 (7 bases). Per germline, CDR1 SQVTM and CDR2 ANQGSEA. V gave up 1 base and J gave up 8 bases, with 21 bases separating them. The CDR3 runs to 15 residues. Here the CDR3 DNA reads TGCAGCGTTGAAGTTGGGCAGGGGGGTTTTTGGAAGCAGTACTTC. Translating gives CSVEVGQGGFWKQYF.

This chain connects TRBV4-1 to TRBJ2-1; D is ambiguous. This CDR3 contains 15 residues. CDR1 is MGHRA and CDR2 is YSYEKL in the germline V gene. Trimming took off 0 bases at V and 3 bases at J, with 9 bases between the two ends. The CDR3 sequence is CASSQESLGYNEQFF. The CDR3 DNA is TGCGCCAGCAGCCAAGAGTCCTTAGGCTACAATGAGCAGTTCTTC.

The chain couples TRBV29-1 to TRBJ1-3, with D unclear. The germline V gene encodes CDR1 SQVTM and CDR2 ANQGSEA. CDR3 length: 13 residues. V was pared by 7 bases and J by 0 bases, with 10 bases between. CDR3 residues: CSGLENSGNTIYF. CDR3 sequence (DNA): TGCAGCGGCCTAGAAAACTCTGGAAACACCATATATTTT.

The rearrangement uses TRBV2 and TRBJ2-3, with 8 bases identical to TRBD2. The germline V gene has CDR1 SNHLY and CDR2 FYNNEI. The CDR3 loop spans 15 amino acids. V gave up 11 bases and J gave up 6 bases; unmatched junction bases: 16. The CDR3: CADTPSGSASDTQYF. CDR3 coding DNA: TGTGCCGACACCCCGAGCGGGAGTGCGTCGGATACGCAGTATTTT.